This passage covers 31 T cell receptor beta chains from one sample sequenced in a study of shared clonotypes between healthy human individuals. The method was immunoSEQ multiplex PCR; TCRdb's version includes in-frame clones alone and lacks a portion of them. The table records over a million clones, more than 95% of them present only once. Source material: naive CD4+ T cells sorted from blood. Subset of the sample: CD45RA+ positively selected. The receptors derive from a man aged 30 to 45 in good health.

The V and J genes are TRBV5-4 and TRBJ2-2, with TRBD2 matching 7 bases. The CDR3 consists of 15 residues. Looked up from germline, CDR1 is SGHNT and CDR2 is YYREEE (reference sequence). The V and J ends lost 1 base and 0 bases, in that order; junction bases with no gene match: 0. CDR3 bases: TGTGCCAGCAGCTTGCTAGCGGCGAACACCGGGGAGCTGTTTTTT. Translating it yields CASSLLAANTGELFF.

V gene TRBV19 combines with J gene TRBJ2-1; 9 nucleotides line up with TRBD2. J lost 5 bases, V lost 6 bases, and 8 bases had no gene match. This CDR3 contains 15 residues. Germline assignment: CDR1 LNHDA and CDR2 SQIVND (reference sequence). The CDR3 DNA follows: TGTGCCAGTAGCAAGGGACTAGCCCTAAACAATGAGCAGTTCTTC. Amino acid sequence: CASSKGLALNNEQFF.

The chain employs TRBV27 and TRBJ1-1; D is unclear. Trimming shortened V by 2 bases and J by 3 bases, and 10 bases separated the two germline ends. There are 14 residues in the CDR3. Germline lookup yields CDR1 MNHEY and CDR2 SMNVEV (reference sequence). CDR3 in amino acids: CASSLRPRDTEAFF. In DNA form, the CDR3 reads TGTGCCAGCAGTTTACGCCCGAGGGACACTGAAGCTTTCTTT.

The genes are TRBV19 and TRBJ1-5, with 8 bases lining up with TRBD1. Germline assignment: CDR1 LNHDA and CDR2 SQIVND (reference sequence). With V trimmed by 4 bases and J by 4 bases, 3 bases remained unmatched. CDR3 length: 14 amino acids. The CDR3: CASSRGQGNQPQHF. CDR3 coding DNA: TGTGCCAGTAGTAGAGGACAGGGAAATCAGCCCCAGCATTTT.

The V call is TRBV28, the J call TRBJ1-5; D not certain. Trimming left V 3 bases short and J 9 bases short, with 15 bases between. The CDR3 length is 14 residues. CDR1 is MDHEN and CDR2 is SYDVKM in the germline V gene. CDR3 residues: CASSFGRSSRPQHF. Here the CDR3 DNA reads TGTGCCAGCAGTTTCGGACGGTCCTCAAGGCCCCAGCATTTT.

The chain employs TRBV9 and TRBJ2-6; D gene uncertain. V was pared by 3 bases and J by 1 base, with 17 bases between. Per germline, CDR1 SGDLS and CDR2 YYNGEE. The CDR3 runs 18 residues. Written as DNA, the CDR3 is TGTGCCAGCAGCGGAAGACCCGCGGCGGCATCTGGGGCCAACGTCCTGACTTTC. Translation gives CASSGRPAAASGANVLTF.

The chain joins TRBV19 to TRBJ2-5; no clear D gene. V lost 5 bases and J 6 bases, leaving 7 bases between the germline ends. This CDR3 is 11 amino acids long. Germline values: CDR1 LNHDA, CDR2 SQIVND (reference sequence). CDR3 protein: CASSSVKTQYF. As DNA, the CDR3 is TGTGCCAGTAGTTCCGTGAAGACCCAGTACTTC.

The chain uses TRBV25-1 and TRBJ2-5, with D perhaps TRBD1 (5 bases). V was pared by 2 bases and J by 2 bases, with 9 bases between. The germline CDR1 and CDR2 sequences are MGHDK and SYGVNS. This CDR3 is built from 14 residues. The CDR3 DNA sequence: TGTGCCAGCAGTGAAGACAGACGACAAGAGACCCAGTACTTC. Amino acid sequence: CASSEDRRQETQYF.

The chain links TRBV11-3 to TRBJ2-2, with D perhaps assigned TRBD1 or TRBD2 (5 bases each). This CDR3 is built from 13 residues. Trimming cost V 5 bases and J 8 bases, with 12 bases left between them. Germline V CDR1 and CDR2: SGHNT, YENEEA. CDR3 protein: CASSGTPTGELFF. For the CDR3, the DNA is TGTGCCAGCAGCGGGACCCCGACGGGGGAGCTGTTTTTT.

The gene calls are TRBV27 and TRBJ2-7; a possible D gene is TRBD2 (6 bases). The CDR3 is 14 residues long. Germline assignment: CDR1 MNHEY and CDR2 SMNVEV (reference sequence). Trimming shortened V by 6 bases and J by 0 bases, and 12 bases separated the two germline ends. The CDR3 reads CASRLMGGSYEQYF. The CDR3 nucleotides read TGTGCCAGCAGGCTAATGGGGGGCTCCTACGAGCAGTACTTC.

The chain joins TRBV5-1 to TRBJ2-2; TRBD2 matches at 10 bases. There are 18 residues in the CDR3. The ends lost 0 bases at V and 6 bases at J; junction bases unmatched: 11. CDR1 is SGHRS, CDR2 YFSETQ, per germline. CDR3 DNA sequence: TGCGCCAGCAGCTTGGTCCTAGCGGGAGTACTGGTGGCCGGGGAGCTGTTTTTT. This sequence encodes CASSLVLAGVLVAGELFF.

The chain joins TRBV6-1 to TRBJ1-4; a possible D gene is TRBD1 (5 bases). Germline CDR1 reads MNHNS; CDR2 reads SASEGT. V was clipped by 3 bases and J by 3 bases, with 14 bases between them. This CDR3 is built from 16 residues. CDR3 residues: CASSDQGGRANEKLFF. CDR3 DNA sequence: TGTGCCAGCAGTGACCAGGGCGGGCGAGCTAATGAAAAACTGTTTTTT.

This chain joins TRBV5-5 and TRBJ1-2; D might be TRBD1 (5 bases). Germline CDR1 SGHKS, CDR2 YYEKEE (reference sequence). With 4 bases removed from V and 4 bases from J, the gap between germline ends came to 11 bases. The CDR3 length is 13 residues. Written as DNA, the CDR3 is TGTGCCAGCAGCCAGACAGCGACCTATGGCTACACCTTC. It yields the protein CASSQTATYGYTF.

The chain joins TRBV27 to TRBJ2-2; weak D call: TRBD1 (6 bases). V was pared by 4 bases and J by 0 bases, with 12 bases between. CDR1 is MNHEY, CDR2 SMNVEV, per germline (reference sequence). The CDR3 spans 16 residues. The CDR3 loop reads CASSSPRDTNTGELFF. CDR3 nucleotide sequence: TGTGCCAGCAGTTCACCCCGGGACACGAACACCGGGGAGCTGTTTTTT.

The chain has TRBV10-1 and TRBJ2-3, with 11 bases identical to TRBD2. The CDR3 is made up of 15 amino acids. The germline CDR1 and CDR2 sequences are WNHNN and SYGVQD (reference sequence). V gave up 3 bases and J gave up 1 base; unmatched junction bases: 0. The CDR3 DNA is TGCGCCAGCAGTGAACTAGCGGGAGGCACAGATACGCAGTATTTT. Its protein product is CASSELAGGTDTQYF.

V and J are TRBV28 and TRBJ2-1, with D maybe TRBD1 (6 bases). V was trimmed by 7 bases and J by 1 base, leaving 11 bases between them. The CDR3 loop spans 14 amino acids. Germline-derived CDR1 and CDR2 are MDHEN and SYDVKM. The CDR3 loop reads CASTRTGSYNEQFF. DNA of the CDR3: TGTGCCAGCACCAGAACAGGGTCCTACAATGAGCAGTTCTTC.

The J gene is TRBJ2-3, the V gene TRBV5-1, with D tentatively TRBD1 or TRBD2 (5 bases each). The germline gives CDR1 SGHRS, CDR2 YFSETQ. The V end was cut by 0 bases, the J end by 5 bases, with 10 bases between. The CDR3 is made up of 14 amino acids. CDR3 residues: CASSLELDRDTQYF. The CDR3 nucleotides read TGCGCCAGCAGCTTGGAACTAGACAGAGATACGCAGTATTTT.

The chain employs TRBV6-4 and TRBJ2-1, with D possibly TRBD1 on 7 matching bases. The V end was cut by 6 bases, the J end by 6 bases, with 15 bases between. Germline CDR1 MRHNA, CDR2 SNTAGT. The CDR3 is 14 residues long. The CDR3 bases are TGTGCCAGCAGCGGACAGGTCGGGGGCAATGAGCAGTTCTTC. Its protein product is CASSGQVGGNEQFF.

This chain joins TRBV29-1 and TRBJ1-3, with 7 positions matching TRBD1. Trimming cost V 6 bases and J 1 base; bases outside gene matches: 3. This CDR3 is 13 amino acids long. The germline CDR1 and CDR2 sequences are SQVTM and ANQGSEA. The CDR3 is CSVGTASGNTIYF. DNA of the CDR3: TGCAGCGTCGGGACAGCTTCTGGAAACACCATATATTTT.

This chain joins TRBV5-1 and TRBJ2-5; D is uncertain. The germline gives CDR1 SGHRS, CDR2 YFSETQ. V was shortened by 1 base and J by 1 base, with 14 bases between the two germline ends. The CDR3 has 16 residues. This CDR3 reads CASSLRLVGVQETQYF. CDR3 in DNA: TGCGCCAGCAGCTTGCGGTTGGTCGGAGTCCAAGAGACCCAGTACTTC.

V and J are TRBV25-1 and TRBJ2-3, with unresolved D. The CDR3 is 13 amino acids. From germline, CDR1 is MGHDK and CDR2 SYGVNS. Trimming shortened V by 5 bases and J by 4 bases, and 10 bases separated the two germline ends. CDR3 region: CASSRVGADTQYF. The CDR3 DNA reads TGTGCCAGCAGTCGAGTCGGCGCAGATACGCAGTATTTT.

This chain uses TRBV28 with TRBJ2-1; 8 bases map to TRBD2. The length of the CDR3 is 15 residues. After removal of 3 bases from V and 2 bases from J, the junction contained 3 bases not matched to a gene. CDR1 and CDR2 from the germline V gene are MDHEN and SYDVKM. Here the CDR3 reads CASSFAGGTYNEQFF. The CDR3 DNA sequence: TGTGCCAGCAGTTTTGCGGGAGGCACCTACAATGAGCAGTTCTTC.

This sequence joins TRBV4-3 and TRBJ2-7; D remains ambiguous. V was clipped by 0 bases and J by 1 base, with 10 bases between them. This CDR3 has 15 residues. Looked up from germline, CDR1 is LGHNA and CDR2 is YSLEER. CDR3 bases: TGCGCCAGCAGCCAAGATGGAACAGAGTCCTACGAGCAGTACTTC. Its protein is CASSQDGTESYEQYF.

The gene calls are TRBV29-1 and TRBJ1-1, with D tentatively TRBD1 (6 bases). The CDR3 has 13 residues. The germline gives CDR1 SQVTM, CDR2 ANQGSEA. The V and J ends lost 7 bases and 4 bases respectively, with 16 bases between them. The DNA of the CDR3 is TGCAGCGCCGAGAAGGCCAGGGGCACTGAAGCTTTCTTT. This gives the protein CSAEKARGTEAFF.

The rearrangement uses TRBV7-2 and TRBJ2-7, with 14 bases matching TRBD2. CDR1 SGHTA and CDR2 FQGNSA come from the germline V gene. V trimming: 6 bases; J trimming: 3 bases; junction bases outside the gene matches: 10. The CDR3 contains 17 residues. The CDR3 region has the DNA TGTGCCAGCAGGCGACCCGGGACTAGCGGGAGACGCTACGAGCAGTACTTC. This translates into CASRRPGTSGRRYEQYF. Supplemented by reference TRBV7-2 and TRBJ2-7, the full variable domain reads GAGVSQSPSNKVTEKGKDVELRCDPISGHTALYWYRQSLGQGLEFLIYFQGNSAPDKSGLPSDRFSAERTGGSVSTLTIQRTQQEDSAVYLCASRRPGTSGRRYEQYFGPGTRLTVT.

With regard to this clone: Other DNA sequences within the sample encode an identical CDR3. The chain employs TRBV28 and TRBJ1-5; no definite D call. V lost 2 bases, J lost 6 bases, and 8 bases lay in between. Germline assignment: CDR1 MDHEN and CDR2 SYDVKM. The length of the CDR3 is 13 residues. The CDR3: CASSLGLSQPQHF. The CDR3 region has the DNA TGTGCCAGCAGTTTAGGGTTGAGTCAGCCCCAGCATTTT.

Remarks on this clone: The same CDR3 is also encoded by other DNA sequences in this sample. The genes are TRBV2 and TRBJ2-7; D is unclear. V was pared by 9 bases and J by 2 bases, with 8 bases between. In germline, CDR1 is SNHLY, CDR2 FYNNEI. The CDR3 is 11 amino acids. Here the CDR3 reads CASSRTYEQYF. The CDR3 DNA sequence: TGTGCCAGTAGCAGAACCTACGAGCAGTACTTC.

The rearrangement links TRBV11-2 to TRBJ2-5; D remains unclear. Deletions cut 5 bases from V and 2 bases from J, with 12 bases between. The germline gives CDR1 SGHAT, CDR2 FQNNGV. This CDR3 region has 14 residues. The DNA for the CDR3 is TGTGCCAGCAGCCCGAGCAGAGTTCAAGAGACCCAGTACTTC. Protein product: CASSPSRVQETQYF.

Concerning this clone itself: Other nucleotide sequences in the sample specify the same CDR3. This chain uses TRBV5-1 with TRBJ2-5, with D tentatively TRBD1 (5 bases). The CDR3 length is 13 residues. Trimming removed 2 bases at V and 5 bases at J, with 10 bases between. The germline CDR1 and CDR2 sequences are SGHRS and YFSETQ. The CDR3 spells CASSFQGQETQYF. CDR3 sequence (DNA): TGCGCCAGCAGCTTTCAGGGTCAGGAGACCCAGTACTTC.

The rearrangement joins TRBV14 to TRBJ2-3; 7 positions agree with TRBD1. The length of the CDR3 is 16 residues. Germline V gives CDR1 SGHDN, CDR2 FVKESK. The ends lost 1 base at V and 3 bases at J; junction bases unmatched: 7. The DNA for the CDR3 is TGTGCCAGCAGCCAAGGGAGGACAGGTTTAACAGATACGCAGTATTTT. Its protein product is CASSQGRTGLTDTQYF. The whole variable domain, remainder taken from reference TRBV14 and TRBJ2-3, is EAGVTQFPSHSVIEKGQTVTLRCDPISGHDNLYWYRRVMGKEIKFLLHFVKESKQDESGMPNNRFLAERTGGTYSTLKVQPAELEDSGVYFCASSQGRTGLTDTQYFGPGTRLTVL.

This CDR3 is CATSSQDRYEQYF. CDR3 sequence (DNA): TGTGCCACCAGCAGCCAGGACAGATACGAGCAGTACTTC. The genes are TRBV15 and TRBJ2-7; tentatively, D is TRBD1 (6 bases). This CDR3 is built from 13 residues. The V and J ends lost 3 bases and 4 bases respectively, with 10 bases between them. The germline V gene encodes CDR1 LNHNV and CDR2 YYDKDF (reference sequence).